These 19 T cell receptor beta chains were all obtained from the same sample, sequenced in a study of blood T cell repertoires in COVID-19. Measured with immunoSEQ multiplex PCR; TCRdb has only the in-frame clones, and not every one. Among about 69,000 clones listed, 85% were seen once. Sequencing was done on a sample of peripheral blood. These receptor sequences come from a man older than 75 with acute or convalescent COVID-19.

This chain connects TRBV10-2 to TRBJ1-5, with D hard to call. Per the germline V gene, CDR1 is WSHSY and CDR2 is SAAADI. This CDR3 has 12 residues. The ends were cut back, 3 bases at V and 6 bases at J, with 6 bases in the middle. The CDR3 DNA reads TGCGCCAGCAGTGATCAATTTCAGCCCCAGCATTTT. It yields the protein CASSDQFQPQHF.

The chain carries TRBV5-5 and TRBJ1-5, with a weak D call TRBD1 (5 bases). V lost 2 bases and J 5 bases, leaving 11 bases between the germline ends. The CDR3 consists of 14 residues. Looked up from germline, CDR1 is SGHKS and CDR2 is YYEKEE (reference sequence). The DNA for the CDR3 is TGTGCCAGCAGCTTATCGGGGGGAGATCAGCCCCAGCATTTT. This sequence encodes CASSLSGGDQPQHF.

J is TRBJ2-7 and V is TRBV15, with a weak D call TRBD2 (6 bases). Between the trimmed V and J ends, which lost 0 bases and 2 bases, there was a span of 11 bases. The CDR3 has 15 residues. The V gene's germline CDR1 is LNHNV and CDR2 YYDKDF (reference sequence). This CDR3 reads CATSRDTRLAYEQYF. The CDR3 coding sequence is TGTGCCACCAGCAGAGACACGAGACTAGCCTACGAGCAGTACTTC.

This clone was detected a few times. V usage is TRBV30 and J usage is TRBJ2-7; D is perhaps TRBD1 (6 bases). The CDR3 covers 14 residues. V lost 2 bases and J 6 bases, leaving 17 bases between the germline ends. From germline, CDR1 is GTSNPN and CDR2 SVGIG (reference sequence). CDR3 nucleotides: TGTGCCTGGAGTCCCTCGGACAGTTACCCCGAGCAGTACTTC. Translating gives CAWSPSDSYPEQYF.

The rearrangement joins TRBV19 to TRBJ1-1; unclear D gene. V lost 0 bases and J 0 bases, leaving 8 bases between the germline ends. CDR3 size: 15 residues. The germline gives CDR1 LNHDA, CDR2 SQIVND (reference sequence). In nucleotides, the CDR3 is TGTGCCAGTAGTATAGATCCCCAGATGAACACTGAAGCTTTCTTT. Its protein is CASSIDPQMNTEAFF.

The CDR3 here is CASFGLPANYGYTF. The CDR3 DNA sequence: TGTGCCAGCTTCGGACTTCCTGCTAACTATGGCTACACCTTC. This chain uses TRBV6-5 with TRBJ1-2; D not resolved. Germline values: CDR1 MNHEY, CDR2 SVGAGI. The CDR3 contains 14 residues. V lost 8 bases, J lost 0 bases, and 13 bases lay in between.

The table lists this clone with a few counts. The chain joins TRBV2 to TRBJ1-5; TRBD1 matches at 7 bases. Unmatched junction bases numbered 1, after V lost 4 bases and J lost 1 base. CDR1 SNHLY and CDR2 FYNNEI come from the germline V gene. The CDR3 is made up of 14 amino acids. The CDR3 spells CASSGQGSNQPQHF. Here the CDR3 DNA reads TGTGCCAGCAGTGGACAGGGCAGCAATCAGCCCCAGCATTTT.

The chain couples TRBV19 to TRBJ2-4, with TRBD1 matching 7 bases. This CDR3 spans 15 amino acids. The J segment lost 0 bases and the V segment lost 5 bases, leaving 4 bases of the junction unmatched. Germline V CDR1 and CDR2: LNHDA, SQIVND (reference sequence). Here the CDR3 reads CASSSGGLAKNIQYF. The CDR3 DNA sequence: TGTGCCAGTAGTTCAGGGGGATTAGCCAAAAACATTCAGTACTTC.

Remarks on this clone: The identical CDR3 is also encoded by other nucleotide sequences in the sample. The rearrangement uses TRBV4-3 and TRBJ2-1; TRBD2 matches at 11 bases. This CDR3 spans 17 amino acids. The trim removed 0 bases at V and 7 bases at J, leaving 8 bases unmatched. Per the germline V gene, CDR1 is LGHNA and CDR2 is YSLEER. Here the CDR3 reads CASSQDRGSGRGNEQFF. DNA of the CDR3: TGCGCCAGCAGCCAAGATCGAGGTAGCGGGAGGGGAAATGAGCAGTTCTTC.

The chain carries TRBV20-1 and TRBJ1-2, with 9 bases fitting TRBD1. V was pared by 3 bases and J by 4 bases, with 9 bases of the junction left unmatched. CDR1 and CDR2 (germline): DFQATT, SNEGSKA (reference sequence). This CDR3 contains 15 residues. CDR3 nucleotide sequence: TGCAGTGCTAGTAACCCGGGACAGGGACCCTATGGCTACACCTTC. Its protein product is CSASNPGQGPYGYTF.

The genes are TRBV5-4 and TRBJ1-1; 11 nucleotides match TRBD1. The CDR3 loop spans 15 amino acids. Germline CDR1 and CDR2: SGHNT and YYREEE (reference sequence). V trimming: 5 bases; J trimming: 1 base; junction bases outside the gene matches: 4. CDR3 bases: TGTGCCAGCAGGAATGGACAGGGGGCGAACACTGAAGCTTTCTTT. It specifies CASRNGQGANTEAFF.

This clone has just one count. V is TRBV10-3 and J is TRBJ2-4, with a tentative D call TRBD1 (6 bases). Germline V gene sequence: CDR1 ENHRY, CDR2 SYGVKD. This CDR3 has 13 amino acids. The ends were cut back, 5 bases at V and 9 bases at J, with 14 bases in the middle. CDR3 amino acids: CAISSPGAGIQYF. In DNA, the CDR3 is TGTGCCATCAGTTCACCAGGGGCGGGCATTCAGTACTTC.

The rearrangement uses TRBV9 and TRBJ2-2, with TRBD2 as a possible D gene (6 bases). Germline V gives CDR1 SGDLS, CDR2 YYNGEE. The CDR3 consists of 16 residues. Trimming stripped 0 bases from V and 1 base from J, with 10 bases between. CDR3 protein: CASSVDPSENTGELFF. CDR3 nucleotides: TGTGCCAGCAGCGTAGACCCTAGCGAGAACACCGGGGAGCTGTTTTTT.

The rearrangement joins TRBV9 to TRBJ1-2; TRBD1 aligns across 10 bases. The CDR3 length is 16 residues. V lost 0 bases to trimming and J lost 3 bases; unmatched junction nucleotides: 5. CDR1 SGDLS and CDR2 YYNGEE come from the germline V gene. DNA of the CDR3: TGTGCCAGCAGCGTAGGAGGGGGACAGGGGTACTATGGCTACACCTTC. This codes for CASSVGGGQGYYGYTF.

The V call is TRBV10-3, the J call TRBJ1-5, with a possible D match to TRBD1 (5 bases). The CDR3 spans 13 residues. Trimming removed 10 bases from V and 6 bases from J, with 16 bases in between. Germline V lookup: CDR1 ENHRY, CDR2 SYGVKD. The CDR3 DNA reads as TGTGCCAGCGGACTAGGGGTAGGTCAGCCCCAGCATTTT. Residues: CASGLGVGQPQHF.

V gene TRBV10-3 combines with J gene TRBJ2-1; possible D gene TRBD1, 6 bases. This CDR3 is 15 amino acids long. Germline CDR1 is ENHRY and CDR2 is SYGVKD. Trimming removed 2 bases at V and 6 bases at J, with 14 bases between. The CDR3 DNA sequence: TGTGCCATCAGTGAGGTACAGGGTAGAGGCAATGAGCAGTTCTTC. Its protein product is CAISEVQGRGNEQFF.

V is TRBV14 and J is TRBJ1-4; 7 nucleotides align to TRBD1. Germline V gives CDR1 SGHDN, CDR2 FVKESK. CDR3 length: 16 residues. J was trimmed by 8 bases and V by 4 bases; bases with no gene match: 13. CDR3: CASSPPSDRASEKLFF. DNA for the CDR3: TGTGCCAGCAGCCCCCCGTCCGACAGGGCCAGCGAAAAACTGTTTTTT.

This CDR3 is CAWSVGTGGNYGYTF. In DNA, the CDR3 is TGTGCCTGGAGTGTAGGGACAGGGGGTAATTATGGCTACACCTTC. The chain recombines TRBV30 with TRBJ1-2; 11 bases line up with TRBD1. This CDR3 spans 15 amino acids. V shed 0 bases and J 5 bases; nucleotides not matched to a gene: 5. The germline gives CDR1 GTSNPN, CDR2 SVGIG (reference sequence).

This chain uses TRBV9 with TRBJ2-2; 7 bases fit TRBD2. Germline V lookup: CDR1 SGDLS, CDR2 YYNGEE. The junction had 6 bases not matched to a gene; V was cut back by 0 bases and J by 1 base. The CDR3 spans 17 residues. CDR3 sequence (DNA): TGTGCCAGCAGCGTAGACGCTAGCGGATGGAACACCGGGGAGCTGTTTTTT. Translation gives CASSVDASGWNTGELFF. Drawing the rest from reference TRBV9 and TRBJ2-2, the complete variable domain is DSGVTQTPKHLITATGQRVTLRCSPRSGDLSVYWYQQSLDQGLQFLIQYYNGEERAKGNILERFSAQQFPDLHSELNLSSLELGDSALYFCASSVDASGWNTGELFFGEGSRLTVL.